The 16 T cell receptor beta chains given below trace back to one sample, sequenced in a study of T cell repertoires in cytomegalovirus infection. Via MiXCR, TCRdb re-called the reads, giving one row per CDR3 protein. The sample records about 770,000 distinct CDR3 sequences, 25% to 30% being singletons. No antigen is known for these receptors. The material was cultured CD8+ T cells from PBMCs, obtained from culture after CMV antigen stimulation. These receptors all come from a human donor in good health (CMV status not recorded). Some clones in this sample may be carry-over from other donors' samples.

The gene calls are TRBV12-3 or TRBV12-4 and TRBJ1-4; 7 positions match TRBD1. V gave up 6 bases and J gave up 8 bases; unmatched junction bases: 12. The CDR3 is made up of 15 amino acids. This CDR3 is CASSQGGSMREKLFF. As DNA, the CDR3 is TGTGCCAGCAGCCAAGGGGGCTCCATGAGAGAAAAACTGTTTTTT.

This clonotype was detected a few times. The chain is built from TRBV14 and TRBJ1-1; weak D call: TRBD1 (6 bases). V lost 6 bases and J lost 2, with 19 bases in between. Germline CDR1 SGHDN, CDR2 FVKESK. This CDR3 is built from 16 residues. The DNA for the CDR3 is TGTGCCAGCAGGCCCCTAATGGACAGCATTAACACTGAAGCTTTCTTT. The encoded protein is CASRPLMDSINTEAFF.

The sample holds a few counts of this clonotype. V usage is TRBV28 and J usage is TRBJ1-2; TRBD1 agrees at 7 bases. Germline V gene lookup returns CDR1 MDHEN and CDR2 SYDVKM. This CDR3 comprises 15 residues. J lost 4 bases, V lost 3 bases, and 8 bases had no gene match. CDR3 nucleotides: TGTGCCAGCAGTTTCACAGGGGAAGTAAGCTATGGCTACACCTTC. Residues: CASSFTGEVSYGYTF.

CDR3 in amino acids: CASSSTEGSMGNTEAFF. The CDR3 nucleotides read TGTGCCAGCAGCTCCACCGAGGGGTCTATGGGGAACACTGAAGCTTTCTTT. This sequence joins TRBV7-9 and TRBJ1-1; a possible D gene is TRBD1 (5 bases). Germline assignment: CDR1 SEHNR and CDR2 FQNEAQ (reference sequence). This CDR3 comprises 17 residues. V dropped 4 bases and J dropped 1 base, with 19 bases sitting between them.

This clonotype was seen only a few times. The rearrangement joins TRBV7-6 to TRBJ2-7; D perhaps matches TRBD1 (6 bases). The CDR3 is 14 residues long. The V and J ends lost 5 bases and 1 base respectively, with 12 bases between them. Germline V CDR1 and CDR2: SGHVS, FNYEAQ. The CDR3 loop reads CASSPLDSSYEQYV. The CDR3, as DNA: TGTGCCAGCAGCCCCTTGGACAGTTCCTACGAGCAGTACGTC.

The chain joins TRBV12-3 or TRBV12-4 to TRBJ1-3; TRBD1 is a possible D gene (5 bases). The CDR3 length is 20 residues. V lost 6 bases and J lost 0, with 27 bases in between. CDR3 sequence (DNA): TGTGCCAGCAGAGTAGAGACCGGACGGCAAAAGGGGCTCTCTGGAAACACCATATATTTT. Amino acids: CASRVETGRQKGLSGNTIYF.

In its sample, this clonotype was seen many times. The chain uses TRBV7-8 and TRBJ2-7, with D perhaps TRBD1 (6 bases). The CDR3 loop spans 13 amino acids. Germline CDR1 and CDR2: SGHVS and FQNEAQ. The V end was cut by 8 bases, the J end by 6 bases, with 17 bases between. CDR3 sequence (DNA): TGTGCCAGCCATGGGACACCGGTAGGCGAGCAGTACTTC. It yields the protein CASHGTPVGEQYF.

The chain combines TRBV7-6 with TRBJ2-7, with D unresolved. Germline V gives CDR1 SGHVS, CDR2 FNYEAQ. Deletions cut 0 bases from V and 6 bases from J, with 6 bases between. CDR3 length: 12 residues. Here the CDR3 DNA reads TGTGCCAGCAGCTTAGCAGGGCCCGAGCAGTACTTC. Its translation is CASSLAGPEQYF. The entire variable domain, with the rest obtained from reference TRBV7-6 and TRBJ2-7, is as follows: GAGVSQSPRYKVTKRGQDVALRCDPISGHVSLYWYRQALGQGPEFLTYFNYEAQQDKSGLPNDRFSAERPEGSISTLTIQRTEQRDSAMYRCASSLAGPEQYFGPGTRLTVT.

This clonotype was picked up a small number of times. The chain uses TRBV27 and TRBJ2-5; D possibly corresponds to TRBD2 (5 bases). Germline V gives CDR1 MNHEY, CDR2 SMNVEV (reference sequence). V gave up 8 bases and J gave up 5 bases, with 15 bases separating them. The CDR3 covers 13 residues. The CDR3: CASRGRPSETQYF. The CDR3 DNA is TGTGCCAGCCGAGGGCGTCCTTCGGAGACCCAGTACTTC.

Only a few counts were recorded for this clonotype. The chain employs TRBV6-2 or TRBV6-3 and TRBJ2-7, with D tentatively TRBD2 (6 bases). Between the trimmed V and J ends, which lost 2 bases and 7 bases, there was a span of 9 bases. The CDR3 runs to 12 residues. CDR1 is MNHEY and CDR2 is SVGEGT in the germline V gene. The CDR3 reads CASSYRAGEQYV. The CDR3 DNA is TGTGCCAGCAGTTACAGGGCGGGGGAGCAGTACGTC.

The CDR3, as DNA: TGTGCCAGCAGTGAATCGGGAGGGCGGATAGGCAATCAGCCCCAGCATTTT. Protein product: CASSESGGRIGNQPQHF. The rearrangement uses TRBV25-1 and TRBJ1-5; D not resolved. V gave up 1 base and J gave up 2 bases, with 15 bases separating them. CDR1 is MGHDK and CDR2 is SYGVNS in the germline V gene. The CDR3 spans 17 residues.

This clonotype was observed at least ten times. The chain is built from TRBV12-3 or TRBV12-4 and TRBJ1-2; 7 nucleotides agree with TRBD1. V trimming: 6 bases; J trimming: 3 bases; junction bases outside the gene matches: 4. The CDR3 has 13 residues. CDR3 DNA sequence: TGTGCCAGCAGACCTACAGGGGACTATGGCTACACCTTC. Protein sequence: CASRPTGDYGYTF.

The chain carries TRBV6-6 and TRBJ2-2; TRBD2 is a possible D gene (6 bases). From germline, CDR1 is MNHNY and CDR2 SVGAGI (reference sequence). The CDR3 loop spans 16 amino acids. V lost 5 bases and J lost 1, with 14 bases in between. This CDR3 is CASSTYKAGNTGELFF. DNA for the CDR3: TGTGCCAGCAGTACCTACAAAGCGGGGAACACCGGGGAGCTGTTTTTT.

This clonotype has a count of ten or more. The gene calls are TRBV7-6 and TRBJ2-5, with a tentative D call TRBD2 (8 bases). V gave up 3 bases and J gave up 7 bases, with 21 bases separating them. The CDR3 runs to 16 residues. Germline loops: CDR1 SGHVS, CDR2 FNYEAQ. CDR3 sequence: CASSLGRGGPGGTQYF. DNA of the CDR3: TGTGCCAGCAGCTTGGGACGCGGGGGGCCAGGGGGGACCCAGTACTTC.

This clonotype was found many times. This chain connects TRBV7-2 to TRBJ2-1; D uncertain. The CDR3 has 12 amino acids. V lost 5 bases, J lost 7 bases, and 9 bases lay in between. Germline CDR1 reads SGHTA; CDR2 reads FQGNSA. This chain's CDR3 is CASSIQRNEQFF. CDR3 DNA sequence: TGTGCCAGCAGCATACAGAGGAATGAGCAGTTCTTC.

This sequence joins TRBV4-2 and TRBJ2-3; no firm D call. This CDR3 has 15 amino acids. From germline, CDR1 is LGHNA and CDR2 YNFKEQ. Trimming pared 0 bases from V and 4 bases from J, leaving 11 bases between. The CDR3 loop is CASSQEVLLPDTQYF. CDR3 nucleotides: TGTGCCAGCAGCCAAGAGGTTCTACTTCCAGATACGCAGTATTTT.